Below, one T cell receptor beta chain is given with its context. J was trimmed by 0 bases and V by 5 bases; bases with no gene match: 6. Germline-derived CDR1 and CDR2 are MNHEY and SMNVEV (reference sequence). This CDR3 contains 15 residues. Donors were healthy HIV-negative adults without recent acute infections or vaccinations. These data come from a study of shared clonotypes between healthy human individuals. Overall study context: Per donor, three plates held CD4 naive cells, three held CD4 memory, two held CD8 naive and one held CD8 memory.

The DNA input per sorted-subset replicate PCR was about 180 ng, corresponding to 25,000 to 35,000 T cell genomes. Assay: immunoSEQ multiplex PCR; the TCRdb copy retains only in-frame clones and omits some. The table shows over 1.4 million clones, with over 95% occurring only once. The chain combines TRBV27 with TRBJ2-7, with 8 positions matching TRBD1. This clonotype originated in a man aged 30-40 years in good health. The specimen was naive CD4+ T cells sorted from blood. This sample's subset: CD45RA+ positively selected. DNA for the CDR3: TGTGCCAGCAGTGTTACAGGGGGAGGCTCCTACGAGCAGTACTTC. Its protein product is CASSVTGGGSYEQYF.